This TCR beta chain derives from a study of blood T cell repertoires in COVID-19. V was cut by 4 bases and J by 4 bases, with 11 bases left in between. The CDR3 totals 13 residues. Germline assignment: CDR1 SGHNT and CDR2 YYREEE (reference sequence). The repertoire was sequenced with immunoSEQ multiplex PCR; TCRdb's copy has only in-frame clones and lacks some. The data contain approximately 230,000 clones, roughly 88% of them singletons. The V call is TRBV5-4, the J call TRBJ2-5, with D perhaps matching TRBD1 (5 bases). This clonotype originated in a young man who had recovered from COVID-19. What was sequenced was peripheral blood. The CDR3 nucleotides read TGTGCCAGCAGCCCAGGGTTTGGAGAGACCCAGTACTTC. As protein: CASSPGFGETQYF.